This TCR beta chain originates from a study of identical twins (dated by TCRdb to between 2015 and 2016). Context from the whole study: The study deep-sequenced TCR alpha and beta repertoires from monozygotic twins, unrelated adults of various ages and cord blood to test whether fetal clonotypes persist. To rule out contamination, the twin experiments were replicated at different times with different library preparation protocols. What the authors observed across the whole study: Compared with coincidental sharing between unrelated individuals, out-of-frame TCR alpha sequences shared between twins had an excess of sequences with low generation probability. Because the same donors could not be followed over many years, conclusions were based on cross-sectional statistical analysis. A weaker excess of twin sharing was found in beta out-of-frame sequences because the signal-to-noise ratio was lowered by fewer shared sequences. Zero-insertion analyses could be partly confounded by invariant T cells such as MAIT and iNKT, although diverse VJ usage argued against such confounding for most clonotypes. Fewer insertions were carried by abundant cord blood beta clonotypes, a similar but weaker trend appeared in young adult naive repertoires, and no such trend appeared in memory repertoires. Out-of-frame TCR alpha sharing in monozygotic twins was systematically underestimated by recombination models, whereas sharing between unrelated individuals was in agreement with the recombination models.

Only healthy Caucasian donors were included. Three pairs of female monozygotic twins, all aged roughly 18 to 29 years, were included in the twin cohort. The RNA used for TCR libraries was isolated from peripheral blood mononuclear cells. The library was made by 5' RACE. The sequencer listed for this sample is Illumina HiSeq 2000. A universal primer binding site was introduced by template switching, and a unique molecular identifier was present in the final cDNA, enabling accurate counting of TCR cDNA molecules. First-strand cDNA for TCR alpha and beta chains was synthesized from specific primers in the conserved constant-segment region. To control for contamination, every cDNA library was double barcoded, receiving both a SMART-Mk sample barcode and Illumina barcodes. TruSeq adapter sequences, together with Illumina sample barcodes, were added in two successive PCR steps. The Illumina HiSeq platform was used with custom primers to sequence TCR alpha and beta cDNA libraries. Turning to the authors' computational methods: MiGEC processed the raw reads to extract unique molecular identifiers, while MiXCR was used to determine the CDR3 positions. For each individual, recombination models were inferred using an EM algorithm with the repgenHMM and IGoR tools. The analysis of shared clonotypes was done with the tcR package in R, with sharing normalized by the product of cloneset sizes. To study raw recombination free of thymic and clonal selection effects, out-of-frame nonproductive sequences were analyzed. TCRdb reprocessing: public reads trimmed at Q25 with fastp, clones called with MiXCR, in-frame beta chains kept. For every CDR3 protein sequence, its rows merge into one entry that carries the most common genes and DNA. TCRdb, rather than the study authors, made the V and J calls. The sample table contains over 600,000 distinct CDR3 sequences; only one count was recorded for about 20% of them. Over 4% of the sample goes to the ten largest clones.

This clonotype appeared a few times. The antigen this receptor binds is unknown. No base quality values were provided; no much bigger clone lies one nucleotide off. A further study also used this sample, focusing on T cells expressing NK-cell markers. In that second paper, the authors write: About eight donors provided sorted CD3+CD56+NKG2C+, CD3+CD56+NKG2C- and CD3+CD56-NKG2C+ T-cell subsets, whose TCR beta-chain repertoires were profiled. Among the eight sequenced donors, seven were HCMV-seropositive and one was HCMV-seronegative. To restrict sorting to alphabetaTCR-expressing T cells, an anti-gammadeltaTCR antibody was added in several experiments. In six donors, the dominant CD3+CD56+NKG2C+ clonotypes were among the top 10 CD8+ clonotypes and accounted for roughly 1.0-8% of CD8+ T cells. Those dominant clonotypes were again the most abundant among CD3+CD56-NKG2C+ cells in a few donors, at about 28.3-60.1%. Whether the expanded NKG2C-expressing T cell clones were specific for HCMV antigens remained unclear. Randomly selected healthy volunteers, three men and five women, were used as the eight sequenced donors. To determine HCMV serostatus, a commercial ELISA kit was used to detect HCMV-specific IgG in serum. For roughly six donors, bulk peripheral blood T-cell repertoires were additionally sequenced from unsorted PBMC. MIGEC was used to demultiplex reads and group the reads by UMI, and MiTCR was used to assemble and quantify clonotypes. To exclude erroneous sequences, only TCR cDNA sequences supported by at least two reads were retained. Downstream repertoire analysis used the tcR package, and clonotypes were matched across fractions by CDR3 nucleotide sequence plus V segment. Antigen specificity was annotated against VDJdb with VDJmatch, allowing one amino acid substitution in CDR3.

The receptor was derived from a woman aged 18-29 years in good health. The sequenced sample consisted of PBMCs.

The CDR3 loop reads CASSPWMGGTDTQYF. The sequenced DNA is TGCGCCAGCAGCCCCTGGATGGGAGGCACAGATACGCAGTATTTT. This receptor chain uses TRBV5-1 and TRBJ2-3, with a tentative D gene TRBD2 over 5 matching bases. There are 15 amino acids in the CDR3, from cysteine to phenylalanine inclusive. Left in the record is the CDR3 DNA by itself, 45 bases read in frame from the first base. From a lookup of the germline V gene, CDR1 and CDR2 are SGHRS and YFSETQ. V and J are truncated by 4 bases and 1 base respectively, leaving an intervening sequence of 13 bases.